This TCR beta chain was found in a study of T cell changes during pregnancy in multiple sclerosis. TCRdb's table, derived via immunoSEQ multiplex PCR, lists solely in-frame clones and lacks some. Here the sample spans tens of thousands of clones, around 92% being singletons. The material was peripheral blood, obtained before pregnancy. The receptor was derived from a female donor with multiple sclerosis, enrolled in a pregnancy study.

CDR3 in amino acids: CASSSQVIDTGELFF. In DNA form, the CDR3 reads TGTGCCAGCAGCTCACAGGTTATAGACACCGGGGAGCTGTTTTTT. The chain links TRBV7-6 to TRBJ2-2, with D possibly matching TRBD1 (5 bases). Germline CDR1 reads SGHVS; CDR2 reads FNYEAQ. V was shortened by 4 bases and J by 3 bases, with 12 bases between the two germline ends. The CDR3 extends over 15 amino acids.